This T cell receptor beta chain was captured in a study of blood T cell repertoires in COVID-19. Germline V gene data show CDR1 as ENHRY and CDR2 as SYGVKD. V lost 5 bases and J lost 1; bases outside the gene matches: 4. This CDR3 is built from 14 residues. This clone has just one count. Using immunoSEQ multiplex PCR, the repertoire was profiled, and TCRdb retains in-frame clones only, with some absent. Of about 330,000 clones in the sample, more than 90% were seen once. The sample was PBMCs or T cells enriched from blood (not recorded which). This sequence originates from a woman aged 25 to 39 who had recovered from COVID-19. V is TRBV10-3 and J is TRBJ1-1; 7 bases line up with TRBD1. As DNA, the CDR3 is TGTGCCATCAGTAAAGACAGGGAGAACACTGAAGCTTTCTTT. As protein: CAISKDRENTEAFF.